This T cell receptor (beta chain) was identified during a study of shared clonotypes between healthy human individuals. With 2 bases removed from V and 4 bases from J, the gap between germline ends came to 12 bases. There are 15 residues in the CDR3. The germline gives CDR1 MNHNS, CDR2 SASEGT. Sequencing was at deep level. TCRdb keeps only in-frame clones here, not all; method: immunoSEQ multiplex PCR. The profile shows over a million clones, around 97% of them singletons. The chain carries TRBV6-1 and TRBJ1-5; D perhaps matches TRBD1 (5 bases). The TCR sequence derives from a man aged 25-45 years in good health. Sequenced sample: naive CD4+ T cells sorted from blood. Regarding subset: CD45RA+ positively selected. The CDR3: CASSEWGTPNQPQHF. The CDR3 nucleotides read TGTGCCAGCAGTGAATGGGGCACTCCGAATCAGCCCCAGCATTTT.